The clone carrying this TCR beta chain was picked up a small number of times. Germline assignment: CDR1 SGHNT and CDR2 YYREEE (reference sequence). Trimming took off 0 bases at V and 1 base at J, with 7 bases between the two ends. This CDR3 region has 14 residues. The protocol was immunoSEQ multiplex PCR, while the TCRdb copy is restricted to in-frame clones and leaves out a portion. In the table there are 200,000 to 250,000 clones, 80% to 90% of which are singletons. These data belong to a study of blood T cell repertoires in COVID-19. Study-level background: The United States, Italy and Spain supplied acute and convalescent COVID-19 samples.

The receptor was derived from a man aged 50 or older who had been exposed to COVID-19. Sequencing used PBMCs or T cells enriched from blood (not recorded which). The rearrangement links TRBV5-4 to TRBJ1-2; D call uncertain. CDR3 nucleotide sequence: TGTGCCAGCAGCTTGGGAACAATTAACTATGGCTACACCTTC. The encoded protein is CASSLGTINYGYTF.